This T cell receptor (beta chain) was sequenced for a study of cytomegalovirus exposure and HLA in healthy donors. Study information: There were a few hundred genotyped donors. Of these, about 81% fell in the genetic ancestry cluster associated with self-reported Caucasian donors.

On this clone: Its antigen remains unknown.

Notes on the study in general: Upon later analysis, HLA-associated TCR beta chains proved more clonally expanded than other, equally common chains.

Trimming shortened V by 5 bases and J by 0 bases, and 4 bases separated the two germline ends. Germline lookup yields CDR1 SEHNR and CDR2 FQNEAQ (reference sequence). The length of the CDR3 is 12 residues. 60 Vbeta and 13 Jbeta primers were used in PCR. Method: immunoSEQ multiplex PCR; TCRdb's copy keeps in-frame clones and lacks some. The profile shows approximately 140,000 clones, about three quarters of them singletons. Source material: PBMCs. This receptor was identified in a male donor in good health and CMV-seropositive. V gene TRBV7-9 combines with J gene TRBJ2-5; D unresolved. The CDR3: CASSTDQETQYF. CDR3 nucleotide sequence: TGTGCCAGCAGCACAGACCAAGAGACCCAGTACTTC. Full variable domain (remainder filled in from reference TRBV7-9 and TRBJ2-5): DTGVSQNPRHKITKRGQNVTFRCDPISEHNRLYWYRQTLGQGPEFLTYFQNEAQLEKSRLLSDRFSAERPKGSFSTLEIQRTEQGDSAMYLCASSTDQETQYFGPGTRLLVL.